The 22 T cell receptor beta chains reported below all come from one sample, sequenced in a study of neurological immune-mediated disorders. TCRdb analysed the 5' RACE reads with MiXCR anew, one entry per CDR3 protein. The sample holds around 66,000 distinct CDR3 sequences, roughly 4.4% seen once. Sequencing input: PBMCs. The source is a woman aged 65 to 85 with multiple sclerosis.

The V and J genes are TRBV12-3 or TRBV12-4 and TRBJ2-3; a possible D gene is TRBD1 (6 bases). CDR3 length: 14 residues. V was pared by 3 bases and J by 2 bases, with 9 bases between. The CDR3 protein is CASSFQGHTDTQYF. CDR3 nucleotide sequence: TGTGCCAGCAGTTTCCAGGGGCACACAGATACGCAGTATTTT.

In its sample, this clonotype was seen many times. The CDR3 DNA reads TGCGCCACCACAAAGGGGGGTGAAAACACTGAAGCTTTCTTT. This encodes CATTKGGENTEAFF. The chain carries TRBV5-1 and TRBJ1-1; perhaps TRBD1 as D (6 bases). The CDR3 length is 14 residues. V lost 9 bases and J 2 bases, leaving 17 bases between the germline ends. The germline V gene encodes CDR1 SGHRS and CDR2 YFSETQ.

This clonotype was seen many times. The chain recombines TRBV20-1 with TRBJ1-5; TRBD1 is a possible D gene (5 bases). The CDR3 covers 15 residues. Germline CDR1 is DFQATT and CDR2 is SNEGSKA (reference sequence). Trimming pared 6 bases from V and 7 bases from J, leaving 22 bases between. CDR3 amino acids: CSAPTGPSSGQPQHF. The CDR3 DNA is TGCAGTGCACCAACGGGACCCTCTAGCGGGCAGCCCCAGCATTTT.

This clonotype was counted at least ten times. The chain recombines TRBV7-2 with TRBJ1-2, with 7 bases matching TRBD1. Germline CDR1 reads SGHTA; CDR2 reads FQGNSA. V gave up 2 bases and J gave up 4 bases; unmatched junction bases: 7. CDR3 size: 15 residues. The CDR3 DNA sequence: TGTGCCAGCAGCTTAACCCCAGGGGGTAGCTATGGCTACACCTTC. Translated, it gives CASSLTPGGSYGYTF.

This clonotype was counted ten times or more. The V and J genes are TRBV15 and TRBJ2-1; 9 positions match TRBD2. The CDR3 contains 16 residues. The germline V gene encodes CDR1 LNHNV and CDR2 YYDKDF (reference sequence). V shed 0 bases and J 7 bases; nucleotides not matched to a gene: 7. DNA for the CDR3: TGTGCCACCAGCAGAGAGAGAAGCGGGAGGCGTAATGAGCAGTTCTTC. It yields the protein CATSRERSGRRNEQFF.

This clonotype has a count of ten or more. CDR3: CASGAGQGERYNEQFF. CDR3 coding DNA: TGTGCTAGTGGAGCAGGACAGGGGGAGCGGTACAATGAGCAGTTCTTC. The J gene is TRBJ2-1, the V gene TRBV12-5; TRBD1 agrees at 10 bases. The V gene's germline CDR1 is LGHNT and CDR2 FRNRAP. With V trimmed by 6 bases and J by 4 bases, 9 bases remained unmatched. The CDR3 covers 16 residues.

This clonotype appeared many times. The rearrangement joins TRBV7-2 to TRBJ1-1; D is undetermined. Per germline, CDR1 SGHTA and CDR2 FQGNSA. The CDR3 contains 13 residues. Between the trimmed V and J ends, which lost 1 base and 7 bases, there was a span of 10 bases. The CDR3 DNA reads TGTGCCAGCAGCTTAGTGGGAAAATATGAAGCTTTCTTT. Residues: CASSLVGKYEAFF.

This clonotype was observed many times. V and J are TRBV5-1 and TRBJ2-3; D is undetermined. The V end was cut by 0 bases, the J end by 0 bases, with 8 bases between. CDR1 SGHRS and CDR2 YFSETQ come from the germline V gene. The CDR3 is 15 amino acids. CDR3 loop: CASSLDTSSTDTQYF. As DNA, the CDR3 is TGCGCCAGCAGCTTGGACACTTCTAGCACAGATACGCAGTATTTT.

At least ten counts were recorded for this clonotype. V usage is TRBV12-3 or TRBV12-4 and J usage is TRBJ2-1; D remains unclear. The CDR3 is 13 residues long. Between the trimmed V and J ends, which lost 6 bases and 9 bases, there was a span of 15 bases. The CDR3 DNA sequence: TGTGCCAGCAGCTCAGGTGAAGGCGGTGAGCAGTTCTTC. Amino acids: CASSSGEGGEQFF.

This clonotype has a count of ten or more. The CDR3 bases are TGTGCCAGCACCCCGGGCAGAGGGACTGAAGCTTTCTTT. It yields the protein CASTPGRGTEAFF. The chain employs TRBV12-3 or TRBV12-4 and TRBJ1-1; D is unresolved. The CDR3 length is 13 residues. With 7 bases removed from V and 5 bases from J, the gap between germline ends came to 14 bases.

This clonotype was seen ten or more times. The rearrangement joins TRBV6-2 or TRBV6-3 to TRBJ2-1; 9 bases agree with TRBD1. The J segment lost 6 bases and the V segment lost 11 bases, leaving 8 bases of the junction unmatched. The CDR3 has 13 amino acids. Germline V lookup: CDR1 MNHEY, CDR2 SVGEGT. The CDR3 DNA is TGTGCCGGCCGGGACAGGGTCGGCAATGAGCAGTTCTTC. Amino acids: CAGRDRVGNEQFF.

This clonotype was counted a few times. This chain links TRBV3-1 with TRBJ2-4; tentatively, D is TRBD2 (5 bases). V lost 4 bases and J lost 0, with 10 bases in between. The germline V gene encodes CDR1 LGHDT and CDR2 YNNKEL (reference sequence). This CDR3 comprises 15 residues. The CDR3 sequence is CASSLGLLAKNIQYF. CDR3 sequence (DNA): TGTGCCAGCAGCCTTGGACTGTTAGCCAAAAACATTCAGTACTTC.

This clonotype was detected many times. V gene TRBV7-3 combines with J gene TRBJ1-5, with unresolved D. CDR3 length equals 13 residues. Germline V gene data show CDR1 as SGHTA and CDR2 as FQGTGA. The V end was cut by 0 bases, the J end by 3 bases, with 3 bases between. The CDR3 loop is CASSLTNNQPQHF. The CDR3 DNA follows: TGTGCCAGCAGCTTAACAAACAATCAGCCCCAGCATTTT.

Only a few counts were recorded for this clonotype. Germline is not matched at one junction end, which may reflect a read error. The J gene is TRBJ2-5, the V gene TRBV5-1; perhaps TRBD2 as D (5 bases). Looked up from germline, CDR1 is SGHRS and CDR2 is YFSETQ. This CDR3 is 15 amino acids long. The CDR3 sequence is CASSLYGSEQENQYF. As DNA, the CDR3 is TGCGCCAGCAGCTTGTATGGTAGCGAGCAAGAGAACCAGTACTTC.

This clonotype appeared many times. Here the CDR3 DNA reads TGCGCCAGCAGCTTGGGCGGCGCGAACACCGGGGAGCTGTTTTTT. Residues: CASSLGGANTGELFF. V usage is TRBV5-1 and J usage is TRBJ2-2; D not certain. The V gene lost 0 bases and the J gene lost 0 bases, with 6 bases spanning the gap. The germline V gene encodes CDR1 SGHRS and CDR2 YFSETQ. The CDR3 covers 15 residues.

This clonotype was seen only a few times. The J gene is TRBJ1-2, the V gene TRBV4-3; weak D call: TRBD1 (5 bases). V lost 4 bases to trimming and J lost 0 bases, with 9 bases between them. This CDR3 region has 14 residues. Germline-derived CDR1 and CDR2 are LGHNA and YSLEER. The CDR3 DNA is TGCGCCAGCAGCCTGGGGGAAACTAACTATGGCTACACCTTC. It specifies CASSLGETNYGYTF.

This clonotype was found many times. This sequence joins TRBV5-6 and TRBJ1-2; 7 bases map to TRBD1. The germline CDR1 and CDR2 sequences are SGHDT and YYEEEE. The ends lost 2 bases at V and 2 bases at J; junction bases unmatched: 3. The CDR3 covers 14 residues. The CDR3 protein is CASSLNRGNYGYTF. CDR3 nucleotides: TGTGCCAGCAGCTTAAACAGGGGAAACTATGGCTACACCTTC.

Ten or more counts support this clonotype. The gene calls are TRBV27 and TRBJ1-1; TRBD1 is a possible D gene (6 bases). V dropped 6 bases and J dropped 5 bases, with 13 bases sitting between them. There are 13 residues in the CDR3. CDR1 is MNHEY and CDR2 is SMNVEV in the germline V gene (reference sequence). The CDR3, as DNA: TGTGCCAGCAGGGCACAGGGAAGAACTGAAGCTTTCTTT. Protein sequence: CASRAQGRTEAFF.

In its sample, this clonotype was seen many times. The chain employs TRBV29-1 and TRBJ2-2; TRBD1 is a possible D gene (5 bases). Germline V gene sequence: CDR1 SQVTM, CDR2 ANQGSEA. This CDR3 region has 13 residues. Trimming removed 2 bases from V and 1 base from J, with 5 bases in between. CDR3 loop: CSVEQGNTGELFF. The CDR3 DNA reads as TGCAGCGTTGAACAGGGGAACACCGGGGAGCTGTTTTTT.

This clonotype was picked up many times. The chain has TRBV4-1 and TRBJ1-1, with D perhaps matching TRBD1 (6 bases). V gave up 2 bases and J gave up 2 bases, with 21 bases separating them. CDR1 and CDR2 from the germline V gene are MGHRA and YSYEKL. This CDR3 contains 18 residues. The DNA for the CDR3 is TGCGCCAGCAGCCAATGGGGGGGACAAGGACTGGTAAACACTGAAGCTTTCTTT. It specifies CASSQWGGQGLVNTEAFF.

This clonotype occurred many times. J is TRBJ1-1 and V is TRBV7-2; perhaps TRBD1 as D (5 bases). This CDR3 contains 15 residues. The V gene's germline CDR1 is SGHTA and CDR2 FQGNSA. Trimming removed 2 bases at V and 1 base at J, with 11 bases between. The CDR3 DNA is TGTGCCAGCAGCTTAACCGGGACGAAGAACACTGAAGCTTTCTTT. This translates into CASSLTGTKNTEAFF.

This clonotype was counted many times. The gene calls are TRBV27 and TRBJ2-1; 11 bases match TRBD2. Germline V gene sequence: CDR1 MNHEY, CDR2 SMNVEV (reference sequence). The CDR3 has 16 residues. With V trimmed by 4 bases and J by 1 base, 3 bases remained unmatched. The CDR3 loop is CASSSRLAGSYNEQFF. The CDR3 region has the DNA TGTGCCAGCAGTTCCCGACTAGCGGGATCCTACAATGAGCAGTTCTTC.